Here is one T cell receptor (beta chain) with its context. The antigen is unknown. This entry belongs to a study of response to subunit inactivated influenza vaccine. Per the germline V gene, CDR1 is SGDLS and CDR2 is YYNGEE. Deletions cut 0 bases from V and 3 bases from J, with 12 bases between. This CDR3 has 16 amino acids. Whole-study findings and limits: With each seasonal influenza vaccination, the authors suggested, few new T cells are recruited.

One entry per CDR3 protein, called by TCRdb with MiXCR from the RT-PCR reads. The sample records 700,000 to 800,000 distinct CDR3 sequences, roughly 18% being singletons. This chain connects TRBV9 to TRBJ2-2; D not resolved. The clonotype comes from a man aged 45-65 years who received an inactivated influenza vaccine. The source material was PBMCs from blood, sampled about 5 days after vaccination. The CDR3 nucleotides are TGTGCCAGCAGCGTAGAGGGTAGCCTGGACACCGGGGAGCTGTTTTTT. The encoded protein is CASSVEGSLDTGELFF.